The next 27 T cell receptor beta chains were all read from a single sample in a study. Some clones are missing from TCRdb's copy, which holds only in-frame ones; the method was immunoSEQ multiplex PCR. In the table there are around 54,000 clones, more than 80% of which are singletons. The specimen sequenced was PBMCs. The receptors were gathered from a man between 40 and 49 years old with rheumatoid arthritis.

This chain joins TRBV12-3 or TRBV12-4 and TRBJ1-5; no definite D call. Trimming stripped 2 bases from V and 5 bases from J, with 7 bases between. This CDR3 is built from 13 residues. CDR3 residues: CASSLTVDQPQHF. Here the CDR3 DNA reads TGTGCCAGCAGTTTAACAGTCGATCAGCCCCAGCATTTT.

This clone is a singleton in its sample. This chain links TRBV27 with TRBJ2-2, with 11 bases that match TRBD2. The CDR3 is 20 residues long. From germline, CDR1 is MNHEY and CDR2 SMNVEV (reference sequence). Unmatched junction bases numbered 23, after V lost 9 bases and J lost 5 bases. CDR3 sequence: CARKSQPITSGSPGTGELFF. The CDR3 DNA is TGTGCCAGAAAATCCCAACCCATTACTAGCGGGAGTCCCGGGACCGGGGAGCTGTTTTTT.

The chain is built from TRBV5-1 and TRBJ2-7; the match to TRBD1 covers 10 bases. Germline V gives CDR1 SGHRS, CDR2 YFSETQ. The CDR3 contains 15 residues. After removal of 1 base from V and 5 bases from J, the junction contained 6 bases not matched to a gene. CDR3 sequence reads: CASSLSGTGVHEQYF. CDR3 nucleotides: TGCGCCAGCAGCTTGTCGGGGACAGGGGTCCACGAGCAGTACTTC.

This clone was seen just once. The chain is built from TRBV9 and TRBJ1-1; maybe TRBD1 (5 bases). Trimming left V 0 bases short and J 5 bases short, with 11 bases between. The CDR3 is 14 amino acids. Per germline, CDR1 SGDLS and CDR2 YYNGEE. DNA for the CDR3: TGTGCCAGCAGCGTAGATCCGGGGGGGACTGAAGCTTTCTTT. Translated, it gives CASSVDPGGTEAFF.

The chain combines TRBV7-3 with TRBJ2-1, with TRBD2 matching over 9 bases. Germline V lookup: CDR1 SGHTA, CDR2 FQGTGA. J lost 8 bases, V lost 6 bases, and 14 bases had no gene match. The CDR3 has 16 amino acids. Written as DNA, the CDR3 is TGTGCCAGCAGTCAAACGGCGGGAGGGTCTTGGGATGAGCAGTTCTTC. Translated, it gives CASSQTAGGSWDEQFF.

The V call is TRBV6-5, the J call TRBJ1-4, with D unclear. CDR1 is MNHEY and CDR2 is SVGAGI in the germline V gene. The CDR3 sequence is 14 residues long. The ends were cut back, 7 bases at V and 8 bases at J, with 17 bases in the middle. Here the CDR3 reads CASTLNQVGEKLFF. CDR3 bases: TGTGCCAGCACCCTAAATCAAGTAGGGGAAAAACTGTTTTTT.

This chain links TRBV7-8 with TRBJ1-5; 7 nucleotides agree with TRBD1. Losses at the gene ends were 3 bases for V and 4 bases for J; bases not matched to a gene: 6. The CDR3 runs to 15 residues. In germline, CDR1 is SGHVS, CDR2 FQNEAQ. CDR3 sequence: CASSLAGGWNQPQHF. CDR3 nucleotides: TGTGCCAGCAGCTTGGCAGGGGGATGGAATCAGCCCCAGCATTTT.

This chain links TRBV2 with TRBJ1-6; TRBD1 aligns across 7 bases. The CDR3 is 13 residues long. V lost 10 bases to trimming and J lost 7 bases; unmatched junction nucleotides: 7. Looked up from germline, CDR1 is SNHLY and CDR2 is FYNNEI. The CDR3 sequence: CATMGDRNSPLHF. The CDR3 DNA is TGTGCCACCATGGGGGACAGAAATTCACCCCTCCACTTT.

The gene calls are TRBV28 and TRBJ1-2; 7 nucleotides align to TRBD1. The CDR3 sequence is 15 residues long. V lost 4 bases, J lost 0 bases, and 5 bases stayed unmatched. Germline CDR1 is MDHEN and CDR2 is SYDVKM. CDR3 sequence: CASSWDRGTNYGYTF. CDR3 nucleotides: TGTGCCAGCAGTTGGGACAGAGGGACTAACTATGGCTACACCTTC.

The chain is built from TRBV28 and TRBJ2-7, with D possibly called TRBD1 or TRBD2 (5 bases each). V lost 6 bases, J lost 2 bases, and 17 bases lay in between. Per germline, CDR1 MDHEN and CDR2 SYDVKM. The CDR3 has 15 amino acids. The DNA of the CDR3 is TGTGCCAGCAGAAGAACAGGTACGGGAACCTACGAGCAGTACTTC. Its translation is CASRRTGTGTYEQYF.

The chain combines TRBV28 with TRBJ1-2; TRBD1 is a possible D gene (5 bases). This CDR3 is 14 amino acids long. CDR1 MDHEN and CDR2 SYDVKM come from the germline V gene. V was clipped by 6 bases and J by 3 bases, with 14 bases between them. CDR3 region: CASRYSRAYYGYTF. The CDR3 region has the DNA TGTGCCAGCAGGTATAGCAGGGCCTACTATGGCTACACCTTC.

The chain has TRBV7-9 and TRBJ2-5; the D gene could be TRBD1 or TRBD2 (5 bases each). With 8 bases removed from V and 4 bases from J, the gap between germline ends came to 17 bases. CDR3 size: 14 residues. Germline CDR1 reads SEHNR; CDR2 reads FQNEAQ (reference sequence). Here the CDR3 reads CASLHGGVGETQYF. In nucleotides, the CDR3 is TGTGCCAGCCTCCATGGGGGAGTGGGAGAGACCCAGTACTTC.

CDR3 sequence reads: CASSHRRVGGYTF. CDR3 sequence (DNA): TGTGCCAGCAGCCACAGACGGGTGGGTGGCTACACCTTC. This sequence joins TRBV3-1 (or the pseudogene TRBV3-2) and TRBJ1-2, with D unclear. The CDR3 is 13 amino acids. The germline gives CDR1 LGHDT, CDR2 YNNKEL (reference sequence). The V and J ends lost 3 bases and 7 bases respectively, with 12 bases between them.

This clone appeared a single time. The chain employs TRBV6-4 and TRBJ1-2; TRBD1 agrees at 7 bases. CDR3 length: 15 amino acids. With V trimmed by 2 bases and J by 3 bases, 6 bases remained unmatched. Per the germline V gene, CDR1 is MRHNA and CDR2 is SNTAGT. The CDR3, as DNA: TGTGCCAGCAGTGACGAGGTCAGGGGGGACTATGGCTACACCTTC. Translating it yields CASSDEVRGDYGYTF.

This chain uses TRBV7-8 with TRBJ2-6; 7 nucleotides align to TRBD1. Germline V gene sequence: CDR1 SGHVS, CDR2 FQNEAQ. The CDR3 is 17 amino acids. After removal of 2 bases from V and 2 bases from J, the junction contained 6 bases not matched to a gene. The CDR3 sequence: CASSLRQGRTGANVLTF. In nucleotides, the CDR3 is TGTGCCAGCAGCTTACGACAGGGCAGGACTGGGGCCAACGTCCTGACTTTC.

V is TRBV6-1 and J is TRBJ2-4, with D possibly TRBD2 on 5 matching bases. This CDR3 comprises 16 residues. Germline assignment: CDR1 MNHNS and CDR2 SASEGT. The V and J ends lost 2 bases and 3 bases respectively, with 14 bases between them. DNA for the CDR3: TGTGCCAGCAGTGAACCGAGGGCTATCGACAAAAACATTCAGTACTTC. It encodes CASSEPRAIDKNIQYF.

Turning to this clone: Other DNA variants within this sample encode the same CDR3. The V and J genes are TRBV5-1 and TRBJ1-1; no clear D. The V gene lost 0 bases and the J gene lost 5 bases, with 8 bases spanning the gap. The germline CDR1 and CDR2 sequences are SGHRS and YFSETQ. This CDR3 contains 13 residues. CDR3 nucleotides: TGCGCCAGCAGCTTGGCCTTAAATACTGAAGCTTTCTTT. This gives the protein CASSLALNTEAFF. Variable domain in full (rest from reference TRBV5-1 and TRBJ1-1): KAGVTQTPRYLIKTRGQQVTLSCSPISGHRSVSWYQQTPGQGLQFLFEYFSETQRNKGNFPGRFSGRQFSNSRSEMNVSTLELGDSALYLCASSLALNTEAFFGQGTRLTVV.

The chain is built from TRBV30 and TRBJ1-2; unclear D gene. The germline V and J ends were trimmed by 3 bases and 8 bases, with 10 bases remaining between them. From germline, CDR1 is GTSNPN and CDR2 SVGIG (reference sequence). This CDR3 is built from 11 residues. The CDR3 sequence is CAWRFDLGYTF. The CDR3 coding sequence is TGTGCCTGGAGGTTCGATCTGGGCTACACCTTC.

With respect to this clone: An end of the junction differs from the germline gene, which may be a read error. The rearrangement links TRBV7-7 to TRBJ2-7, with 10 bases lining up with TRBD1. The CDR3 totals 14 residues. Looked up from germline, CDR1 is SSHAT and CDR2 is FNYEAQ (reference sequence). Here the CDR3 DNA reads TGTGCTAGCAGCTTAGGGACAGGGGTCGACGAGCAGTACTTC. This translates into CASSLGTGVDEQYF.

This chain links TRBV19 with TRBJ1-5, with D hard to call. The CDR3 length is 15 residues. The V end lost 6 bases, the J end lost 0 bases, and 12 bases lay between the germline ends. Germline assignment: CDR1 LNHDA and CDR2 SQIVND (reference sequence). CDR3 protein: CASSPDPHSNQPQHF. In DNA form, the CDR3 reads TGTGCCAGTAGCCCGGACCCCCATAGCAATCAGCCCCAGCATTTT.

The chain uses TRBV9 and TRBJ1-1, with D hard to call. Trimming pared 4 bases from V and 1 base from J, leaving 11 bases between. Germline CDR1 is SGDLS and CDR2 is YYNGEE. CDR3 length: 14 amino acids. In nucleotides, the CDR3 is TGTGCCAGCAGCCCTGACCCAGGGAACACTGAAGCTTTCTTT. It yields the protein CASSPDPGNTEAFF.

This rearrangement joins TRBV11-2 to TRBJ2-3; 9 bases fit TRBD2. The germline V gene encodes CDR1 SGHAT and CDR2 FQNNGV. CDR3 size: 15 residues. Trimming cost V 4 bases and J 3 bases; bases outside gene matches: 5. The CDR3 loop is CASSYSGGRTDTQYF. CDR3 bases: TGTGCCAGCAGCTATAGCGGGGGACGGACAGATACGCAGTATTTT.

V is TRBV30 and J is TRBJ1-5; possible D gene TRBD1, 5 bases. Germline V CDR1 and CDR2: GTSNPN, SVGIG (reference sequence). CDR3 length: 16 amino acids. The V and J ends lost 0 bases and 0 bases respectively, with 12 bases between them. The CDR3 bases are TGTGCCTGGAGTGTTAAGTTGACAGATAGCAATCAGCCCCAGCATTTT. This encodes CAWSVKLTDSNQPQHF.

The chain uses TRBV6-1 and TRBJ1-3; D gene unclear. The CDR3 is made up of 15 amino acids. Germline loops: CDR1 MNHNS, CDR2 SASEGT. V was clipped by 0 bases and J by 0 bases, with 6 bases between them. The CDR3 nucleotides are TGTGCCAGCAGTGAAGCAGGCAACTCTGGAAACACCATATATTTT. Translation gives CASSEAGNSGNTIYF.

The chain couples TRBV7-2 to TRBJ2-1; no reliable D call. V was trimmed by 2 bases and J by 6 bases, leaving 23 bases between them. Germline CDR1 SGHTA, CDR2 FQGNSA. The CDR3 covers 18 residues. CDR3 protein: CASSLNSPGFSNPNEQFF. The DNA of the CDR3 is TGTGCCAGCAGCTTAAACTCTCCGGGTTTTAGCAATCCCAATGAGCAGTTCTTC. The full variable domain, its missing parts supplied by reference TRBV7-2 and TRBJ2-1, is GAGVSQSPSNKVTEKGKDVELRCDPISGHTALYWYRQSLGQGLEFLIYFQGNSAPDKSGLPSDRFSAERTGGSVSTLTIQRTQQEDSAVYLCASSLNSPGFSNPNEQFFGPGTRLTVL.

This chain connects TRBV7-2 to TRBJ2-5; 13 bases match TRBD2. Germline CDR1 SGHTA, CDR2 FQGNSA. CDR3 length: 18 amino acids. V dropped 2 bases and J dropped 4; count of bases not matched to a gene: 10. The CDR3 DNA reads TGTGCCAGCAGCTTACATGGACTAGCGGGGGCCAAGGGAGAGACCCAGTACTTC. Protein sequence: CASSLHGLAGAKGETQYF.

V is TRBV29-1 and J is TRBJ2-5; D perhaps matches TRBD2 (7 bases). V gave up 5 bases and J gave up 3 bases, with 16 bases separating them. The CDR3 is 14 residues long. Germline CDR1 and CDR2: SQVTM and ANQGSEA. The CDR3 DNA is TGCAGCGTTCTGTCACAGGGAGGGAAAGAGACCCAGTACTTC. Amino acid sequence: CSVLSQGGKETQYF.